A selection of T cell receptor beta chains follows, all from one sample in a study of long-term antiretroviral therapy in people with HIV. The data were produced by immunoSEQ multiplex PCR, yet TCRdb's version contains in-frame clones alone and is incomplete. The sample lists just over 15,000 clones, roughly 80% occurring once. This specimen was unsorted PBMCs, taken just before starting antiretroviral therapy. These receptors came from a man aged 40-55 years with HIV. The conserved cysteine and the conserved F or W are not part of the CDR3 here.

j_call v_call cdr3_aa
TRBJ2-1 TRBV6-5 ASRSSGRAYNEQF
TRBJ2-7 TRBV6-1 ASSVYLAGDYEQY
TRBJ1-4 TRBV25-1 ASQGRSNEKLF
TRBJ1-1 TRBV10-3 AISEVASNTEAF
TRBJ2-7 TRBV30 AWSVQVGQGNFYEQY
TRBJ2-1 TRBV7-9 ASKTSGGGEQF
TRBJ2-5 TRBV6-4 ASSQGVGETQY
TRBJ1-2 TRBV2 ASSEGPGQSYYGYT
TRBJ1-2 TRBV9 ASSVAGKNYGYT
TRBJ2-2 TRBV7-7 ASSIGGGRDTGELF
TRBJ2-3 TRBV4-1 ASSRDRDTDTQY
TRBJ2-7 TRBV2 AVGGQGANEQY
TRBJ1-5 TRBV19 ATKQDRASSNQPQH
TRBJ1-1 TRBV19 ASSLGVHEAF
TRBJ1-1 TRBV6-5 ASGAGFFAEAF
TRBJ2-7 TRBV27 ASSSTRGSSSYEQY
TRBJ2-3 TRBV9 ASSVWGGTDTQY